This passage covers 3 T cell receptor beta chains from one sample sequenced in a study of metastatic and nonmetastatic thyroid tumors. With MiXCR, TCRdb called clones anew from the PCR reads. The table shows 35,000 to 50,000 clones, with roughly 3.9% occurring only once. Until they underwent thyroid surgery, no patient had received any treatment. The sample comprised blood. Every receptor here comes from a female donor with papillary thyroid cancer or a benign thyroid nodule (not recorded which). Some clones in this sample may be carry-over from other donors' samples.

The V call is TRBV20-1, the J call TRBJ2-3, with 10 nucleotides matching TRBD2. This CDR3 spans 19 amino acids. Trimming took 5 bases from V and 4 from J; bases not matched to a gene: 21. Germline-derived CDR1 and CDR2 are DFQATT and SNEGSKA (reference sequence). The CDR3: CSADGICGLAGVNADTQYF. CDR3 sequence (DNA): TGCAGTGCTGATGGGATATGCGGGCTAGCGGGAGTTAACGCAGATACGCAGTATTTT.

Ten or more counts support this clone. The chain joins TRBV13 to TRBJ1-1; D call uncertain. The CDR3 totals 13 residues. Germline V lookup: CDR1 PRHDT, CDR2 FYEKMQ (reference sequence). Trimming cost V 2 bases and J 7 bases, with 11 bases left between them. CDR3 DNA: TGTGCCAGCAGCTTAAGACCGTTAAATGAAGCTTTCTTT. It yields the protein CASSLRPLNEAFF.

About this clone: It may be a read error: a sequence one base away is much more abundant. The V gene is TRBV12-3 or TRBV12-4, the J gene TRBJ2-2; D is perhaps TRBD2 (6 bases). CDR3 length: 16 residues. Trimming pared 7 bases from V and 3 bases from J, leaving 18 bases between. This CDR3 reads CASIWAGLADTGELFF. The CDR3 DNA sequence: TGTGCCAGCATCTGGGCGGGGCTCGCGGACACCGGGGAGCTGTTTTTT.